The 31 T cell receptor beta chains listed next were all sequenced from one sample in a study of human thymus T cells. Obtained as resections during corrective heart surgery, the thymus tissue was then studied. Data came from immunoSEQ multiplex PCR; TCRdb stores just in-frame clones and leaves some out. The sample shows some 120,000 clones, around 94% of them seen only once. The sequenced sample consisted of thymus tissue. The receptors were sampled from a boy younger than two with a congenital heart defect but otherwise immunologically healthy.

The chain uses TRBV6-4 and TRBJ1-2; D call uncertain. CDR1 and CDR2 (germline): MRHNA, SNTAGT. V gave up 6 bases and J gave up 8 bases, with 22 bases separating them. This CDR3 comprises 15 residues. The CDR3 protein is CASSPAPTHGRGYTF. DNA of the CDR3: TGTGCCAGCAGCCCCGCCCCGACCCATGGGCGCGGCTACACCTTC.

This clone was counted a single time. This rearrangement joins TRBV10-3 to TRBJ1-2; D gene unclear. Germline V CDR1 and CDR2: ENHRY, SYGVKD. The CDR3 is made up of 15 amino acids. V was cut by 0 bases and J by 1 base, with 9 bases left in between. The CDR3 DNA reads TGTGCCATCAGTGAGTCCCGGGCAAATAACTATGGCTACACCTTC. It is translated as CAISESRANNYGYTF.

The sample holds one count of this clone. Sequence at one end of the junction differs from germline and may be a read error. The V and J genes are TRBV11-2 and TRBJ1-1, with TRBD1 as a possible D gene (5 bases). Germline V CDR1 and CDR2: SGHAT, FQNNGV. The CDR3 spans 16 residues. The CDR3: CASRFSTDALGAEAFF. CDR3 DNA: TGTGCCAGCCGCTTTTCGACGGACGCTTTGGGGGCTGAAGCTTTCTTT.

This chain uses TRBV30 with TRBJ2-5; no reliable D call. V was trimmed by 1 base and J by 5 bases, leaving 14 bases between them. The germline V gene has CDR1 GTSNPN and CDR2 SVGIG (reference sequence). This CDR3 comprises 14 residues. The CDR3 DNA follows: TGTGCCTGGAGTGGACCCGAAGGTGGGGAGACCCAGTACTTC. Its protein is CAWSGPEGGETQYF.

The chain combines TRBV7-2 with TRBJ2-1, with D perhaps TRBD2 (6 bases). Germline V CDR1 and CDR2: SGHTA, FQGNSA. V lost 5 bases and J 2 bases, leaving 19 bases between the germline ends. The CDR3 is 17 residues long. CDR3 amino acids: CASSPTSWGSTYNEQFF. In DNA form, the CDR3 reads TGTGCCAGCAGCCCCACTAGCTGGGGGTCGACCTACAATGAGCAGTTCTTC.

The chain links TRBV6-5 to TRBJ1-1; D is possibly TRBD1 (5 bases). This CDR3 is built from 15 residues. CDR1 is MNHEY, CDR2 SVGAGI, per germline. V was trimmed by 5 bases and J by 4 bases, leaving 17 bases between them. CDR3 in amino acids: CASSPWAGTVTEAFF. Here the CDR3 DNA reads TGTGCCAGCAGTCCCTGGGCAGGGACGGTCACTGAAGCTTTCTTT.

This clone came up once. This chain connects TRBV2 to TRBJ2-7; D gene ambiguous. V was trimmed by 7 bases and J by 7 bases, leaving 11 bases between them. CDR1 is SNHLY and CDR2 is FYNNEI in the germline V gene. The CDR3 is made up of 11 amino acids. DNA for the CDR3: TGTGCCAGCACCGGTCTCGTGGAGCAGTACTTC. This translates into CASTGLVEQYF.

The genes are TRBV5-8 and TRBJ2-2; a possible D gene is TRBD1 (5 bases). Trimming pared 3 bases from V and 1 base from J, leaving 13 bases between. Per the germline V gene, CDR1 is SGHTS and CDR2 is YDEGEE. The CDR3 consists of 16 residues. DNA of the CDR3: TGTGCCAGCAGCTCCCTCAGGGTGGGGAACACCGGGGAGCTGTTTTTT. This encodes CASSSLRVGNTGELFF. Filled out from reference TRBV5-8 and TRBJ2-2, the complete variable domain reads EAGVTQSPTHLIKTRGQQATLRCSPISGHTSVYWYQQALGLGLQFLLWYDEGEERNRGNFPPRFSGRQFPNYSSELNVNALELEDSALYLCASSSLRVGNTGELFFGEGSRLTVL.

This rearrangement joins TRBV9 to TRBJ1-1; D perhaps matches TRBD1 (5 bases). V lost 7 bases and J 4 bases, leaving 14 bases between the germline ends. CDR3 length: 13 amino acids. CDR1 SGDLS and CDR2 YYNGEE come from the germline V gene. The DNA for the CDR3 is TGTGCCAGCTGGGACGGATATAGCACTGAAGCTTTCTTT. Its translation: CASWDGYSTEAFF. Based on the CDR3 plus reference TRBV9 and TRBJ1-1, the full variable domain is DSGVTQTPKHLITATGQRVTLRCSPRSGDLSVYWYQQSLDQGLQFLIQYYNGEERAKGNILERFSAQQFPDLHSELNLSSLELGDSALYFCASWDGYSTEAFFGQGTRLTVV.

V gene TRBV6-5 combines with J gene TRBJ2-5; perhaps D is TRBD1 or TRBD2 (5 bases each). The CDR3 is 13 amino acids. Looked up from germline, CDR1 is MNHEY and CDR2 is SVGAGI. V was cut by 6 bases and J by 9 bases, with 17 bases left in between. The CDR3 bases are TGTGCCAGCAGCACCGTGGGGGTGGGGGCCCAGTACTTC. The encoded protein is CASSTVGVGAQYF.

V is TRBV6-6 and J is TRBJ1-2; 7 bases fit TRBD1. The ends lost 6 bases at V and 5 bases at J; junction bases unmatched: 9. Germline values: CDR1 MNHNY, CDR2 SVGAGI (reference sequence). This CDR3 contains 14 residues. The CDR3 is CASSGDRDGYGYTF. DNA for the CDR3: TGTGCCAGCAGCGGGGACAGAGATGGATATGGCTACACCTTC.

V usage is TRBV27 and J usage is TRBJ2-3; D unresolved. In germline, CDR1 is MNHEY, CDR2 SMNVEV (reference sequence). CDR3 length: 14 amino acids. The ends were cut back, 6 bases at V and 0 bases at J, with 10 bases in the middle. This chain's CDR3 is CASRSLGSTDTQYF. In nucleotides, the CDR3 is TGTGCCAGCAGATCTCTAGGAAGCACAGATACGCAGTATTTT.

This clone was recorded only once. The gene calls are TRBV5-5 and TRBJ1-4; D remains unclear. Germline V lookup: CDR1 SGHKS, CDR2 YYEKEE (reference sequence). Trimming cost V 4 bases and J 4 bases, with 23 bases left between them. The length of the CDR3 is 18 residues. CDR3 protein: CASSLGTAGRVGNEKLFF. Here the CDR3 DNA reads TGTGCCAGCAGCCTCGGAACAGCCGGCCGGGTGGGTAATGAAAAACTGTTTTTT.

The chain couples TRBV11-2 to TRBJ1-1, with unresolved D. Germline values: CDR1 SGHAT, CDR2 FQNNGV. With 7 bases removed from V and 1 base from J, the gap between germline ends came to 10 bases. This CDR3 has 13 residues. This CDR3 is CASIKSWNTEAFF. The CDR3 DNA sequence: TGTGCCAGCATTAAGAGTTGGAACACTGAAGCTTTCTTT.

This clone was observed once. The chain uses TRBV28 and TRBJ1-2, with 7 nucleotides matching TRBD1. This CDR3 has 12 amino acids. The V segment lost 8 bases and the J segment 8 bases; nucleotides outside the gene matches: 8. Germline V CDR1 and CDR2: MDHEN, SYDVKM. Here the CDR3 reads CASDGQVGGYTF. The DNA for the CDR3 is TGTGCCAGCGACGGACAGGTGGGAGGCTACACCTTC.

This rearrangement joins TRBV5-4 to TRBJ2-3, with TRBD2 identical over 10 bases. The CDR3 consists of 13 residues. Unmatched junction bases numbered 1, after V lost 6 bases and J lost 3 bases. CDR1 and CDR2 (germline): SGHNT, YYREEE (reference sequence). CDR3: CASIAGGTDTQYF. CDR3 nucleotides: TGTGCCAGCATAGCGGGGGGTACAGATACGCAGTATTTT.

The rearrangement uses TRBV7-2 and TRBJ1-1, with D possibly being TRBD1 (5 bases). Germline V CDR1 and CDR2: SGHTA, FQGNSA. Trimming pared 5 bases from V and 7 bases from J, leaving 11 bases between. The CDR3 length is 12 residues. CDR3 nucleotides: TGTGCCAGCAGCGGCAGGGTAGGTGAAGCTTTCTTT. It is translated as CASSGRVGEAFF.

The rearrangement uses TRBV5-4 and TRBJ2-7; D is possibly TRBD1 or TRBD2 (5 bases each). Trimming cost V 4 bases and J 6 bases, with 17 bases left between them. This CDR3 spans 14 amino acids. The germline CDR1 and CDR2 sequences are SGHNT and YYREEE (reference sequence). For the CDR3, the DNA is TGTGCCAGCAGCCCCTCCGGGACCCACTCCGAGCAGTACTTC. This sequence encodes CASSPSGTHSEQYF.

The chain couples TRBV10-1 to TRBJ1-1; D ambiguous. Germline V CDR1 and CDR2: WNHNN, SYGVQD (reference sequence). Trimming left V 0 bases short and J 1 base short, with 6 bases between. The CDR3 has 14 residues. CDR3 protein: CASSESTGNTEAFF. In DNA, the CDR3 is TGCGCCAGCAGTGAGTCAACGGGGAACACTGAAGCTTTCTTT.

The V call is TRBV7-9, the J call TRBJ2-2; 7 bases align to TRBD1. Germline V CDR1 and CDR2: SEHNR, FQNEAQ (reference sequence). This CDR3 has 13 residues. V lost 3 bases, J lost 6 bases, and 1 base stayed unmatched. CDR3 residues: CASSLTGPGELFF. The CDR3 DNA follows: TGTGCCAGCAGCTTGACAGGGCCCGGGGAGCTGTTTTTT.

The CDR3 DNA follows: TGCGCCAGCAGCCGTAACTCAGACAGGGGAAGTACAGATACGCAGTATTTT. Amino acids: CASSRNSDRGSTDTQYF. This rearrangement joins TRBV4-1 to TRBJ2-3, with 8 bases identical to TRBD1. CDR1 MGHRA and CDR2 YSYEKL come from the germline V gene. CDR3 length equals 17 residues. The junction had 12 bases not matched to a gene; V was cut back by 4 bases and J by 3 bases.

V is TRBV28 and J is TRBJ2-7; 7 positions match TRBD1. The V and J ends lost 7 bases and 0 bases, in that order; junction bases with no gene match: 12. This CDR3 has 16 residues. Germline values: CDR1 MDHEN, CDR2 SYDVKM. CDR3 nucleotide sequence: TGTGCCAGCACCGAAACACGGGACAGAGACTCCTACGAGCAGTACTTC. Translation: CASTETRDRDSYEQYF.

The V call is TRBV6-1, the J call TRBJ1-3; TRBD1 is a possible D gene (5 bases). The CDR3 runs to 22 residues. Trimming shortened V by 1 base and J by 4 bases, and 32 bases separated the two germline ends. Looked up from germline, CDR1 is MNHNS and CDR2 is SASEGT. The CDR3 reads CASSEVPIGAIRRKREGNTIYF. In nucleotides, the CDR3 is TGTGCCAGCAGTGAAGTTCCAATTGGGGCGATTCGACGGAAAAGGGAAGGAAACACCATATATTTT.

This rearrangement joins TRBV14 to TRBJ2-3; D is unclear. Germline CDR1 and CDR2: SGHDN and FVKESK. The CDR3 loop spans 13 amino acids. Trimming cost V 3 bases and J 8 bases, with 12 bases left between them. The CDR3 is CASSQTYARTQYF. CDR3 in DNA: TGTGCCAGCAGCCAGACCTACGCTCGTACGCAGTATTTT.

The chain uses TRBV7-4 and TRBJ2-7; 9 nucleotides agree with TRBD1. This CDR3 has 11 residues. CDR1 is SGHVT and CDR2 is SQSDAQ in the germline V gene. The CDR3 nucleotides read TGTGCAGGACAGGGGTCCTACGAGCAGTACTTC. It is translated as CAGQGSYEQYF.

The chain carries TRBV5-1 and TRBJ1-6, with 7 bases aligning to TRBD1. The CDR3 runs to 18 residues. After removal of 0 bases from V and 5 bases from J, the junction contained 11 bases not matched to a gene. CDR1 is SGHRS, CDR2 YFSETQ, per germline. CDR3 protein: CASSLAPGQQSDNSPLHF. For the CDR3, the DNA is TGCGCCAGCAGCTTGGCCCCGGGACAGCAAAGCGATAATTCACCCCTCCACTTT. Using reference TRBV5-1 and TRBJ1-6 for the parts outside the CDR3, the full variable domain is KAGVTQTPRYLIKTRGQQVTLSCSPISGHRSVSWYQQTPGQGLQFLFEYFSETQRNKGNFPGRFSGRQFSNSRSEMNVSTLELGDSALYLCASSLAPGQQSDNSPLHFGNGTRLTVT.

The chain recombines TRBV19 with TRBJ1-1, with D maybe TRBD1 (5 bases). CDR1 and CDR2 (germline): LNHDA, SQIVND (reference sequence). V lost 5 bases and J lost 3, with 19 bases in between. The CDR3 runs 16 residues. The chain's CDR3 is CASSALERGLDTEAFF. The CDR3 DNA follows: TGTGCCAGTAGTGCTCTGGAAAGGGGCCTTGACACTGAAGCTTTCTTT.

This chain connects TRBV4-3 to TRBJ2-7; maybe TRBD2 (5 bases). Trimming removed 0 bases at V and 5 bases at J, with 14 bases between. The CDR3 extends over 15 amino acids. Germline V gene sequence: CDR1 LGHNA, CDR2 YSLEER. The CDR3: CASSQDKDAGDEQYF. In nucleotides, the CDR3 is TGCGCCAGCAGCCAAGATAAGGACGCGGGCGACGAGCAGTACTTC.

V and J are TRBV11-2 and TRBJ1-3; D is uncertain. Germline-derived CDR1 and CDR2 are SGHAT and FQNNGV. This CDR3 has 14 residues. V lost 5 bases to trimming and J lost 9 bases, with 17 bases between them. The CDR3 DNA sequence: TGTGCCAGCAGCCCCCGCCCGGGCCTCGGCACCATATATTTT. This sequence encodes CASSPRPGLGTIYF.

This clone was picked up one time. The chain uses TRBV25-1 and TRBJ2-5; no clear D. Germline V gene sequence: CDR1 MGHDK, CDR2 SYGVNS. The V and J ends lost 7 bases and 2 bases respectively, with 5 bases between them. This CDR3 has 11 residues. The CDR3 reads CASTAQETQYF. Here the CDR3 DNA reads TGTGCCAGCACCGCTCAAGAGACCCAGTACTTC.

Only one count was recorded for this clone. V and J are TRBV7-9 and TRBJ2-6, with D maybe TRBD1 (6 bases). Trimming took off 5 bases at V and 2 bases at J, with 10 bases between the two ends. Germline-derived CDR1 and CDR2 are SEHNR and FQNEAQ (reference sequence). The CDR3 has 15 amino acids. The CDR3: CASSIDRTGANVLTF. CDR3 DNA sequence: TGTGCCAGCAGCATCGACAGGACTGGGGCCAACGTCCTGACTTTC.